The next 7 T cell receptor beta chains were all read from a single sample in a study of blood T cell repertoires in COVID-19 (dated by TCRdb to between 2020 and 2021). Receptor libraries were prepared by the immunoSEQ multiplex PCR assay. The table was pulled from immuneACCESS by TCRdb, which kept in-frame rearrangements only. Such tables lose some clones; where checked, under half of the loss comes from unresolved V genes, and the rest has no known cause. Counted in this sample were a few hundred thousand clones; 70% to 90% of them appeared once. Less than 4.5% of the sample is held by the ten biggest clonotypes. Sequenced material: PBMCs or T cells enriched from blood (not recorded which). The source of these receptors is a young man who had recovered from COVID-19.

In DNA form, the CDR3 reads TGTGCCAGCAGCGACAGTTATGGCTACACCTTC. Protein sequence: CASSDSYGYTF. J is TRBJ1-2 and V is TRBV5-4; tentative D call: TRBD1 (5 bases). Germline V gene sequence: CDR1 SGHNT, CDR2 YYREEE (reference sequence). V was cut by 4 bases and J by 5 bases, with 6 bases left in between. CDR3 size: 11 residues.

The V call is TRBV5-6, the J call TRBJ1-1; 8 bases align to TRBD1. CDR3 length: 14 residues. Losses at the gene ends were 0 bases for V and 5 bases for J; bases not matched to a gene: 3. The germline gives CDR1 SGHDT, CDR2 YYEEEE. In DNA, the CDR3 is TGTGCCAGCAGCTTGGCCAGGGGGCCGACTGAAGCTTTCTTT. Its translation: CASSLARGPTEAFF.

The chain's CDR3 is CATSRDDTAGTEAFF. Written as DNA, the CDR3 is TGTGCCACCAGCAGAGATGACACGGCGGGGACTGAAGCTTTCTTT. This rearrangement joins TRBV15 to TRBJ1-1, with D hard to call. With 0 bases removed from V and 5 bases from J, the gap between germline ends came to 13 bases. Germline CDR1 and CDR2: LNHNV and YYDKDF (reference sequence). The CDR3 loop spans 15 amino acids.

The CDR3 region has the DNA TGCGCCAGCAGCTTAGGACAGAAGACCGGGGAGCTGTTTTTT. Translation: CASSLGQKTGELFF. The rearrangement joins TRBV5-1 to TRBJ2-2, with a tentative D call TRBD1 (6 bases). CDR1 and CDR2 (germline): SGHRS, YFSETQ. The CDR3 is 14 amino acids. V lost 2 bases, J lost 5 bases, and 10 bases lay in between.

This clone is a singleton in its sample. CDR3 coding DNA: TGTGCCAGCAGCCAAATAACAGCCGCATCTGGCTACACCTTC. This encodes CASSQITAASGYTF. This chain uses TRBV3-1 (or the pseudogene TRBV3-2) with TRBJ1-2; D remains ambiguous. V was trimmed by 2 bases and J by 7 bases, leaving 14 bases between them. This CDR3 is 14 amino acids long. Germline values: CDR1 LGHDT, CDR2 YNNKEL (reference sequence).

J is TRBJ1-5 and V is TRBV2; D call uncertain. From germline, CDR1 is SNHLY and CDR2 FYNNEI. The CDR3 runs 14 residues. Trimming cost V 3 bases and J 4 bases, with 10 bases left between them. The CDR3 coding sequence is TGTGCCAGCAGTGATTCGGCGGTGAATCAGCCCCAGCATTTT. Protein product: CASSDSAVNQPQHF. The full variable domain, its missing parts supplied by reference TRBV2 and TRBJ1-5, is EPEVTQTPSHQVTQMGQEVILRCVPISNHLYFYWYRQILGQKVEFLVSFYNNEISEKSEIFDDQFSVERPDGSNFTLKIRSTKLEDSAMYFCASSDSAVNQPQHFGDGTRLSIL.

DNA of the CDR3: TGTGCCAGCAGTTTAAACGGCGGAGACACTGAAGCTTTCTTT. This codes for CASSLNGGDTEAFF. This rearrangement joins TRBV27 to TRBJ1-1, with D unresolved. The CDR3 has 14 residues. With 2 bases removed from V and 3 bases from J, the gap between germline ends came to 10 bases. Germline-derived CDR1 and CDR2 are MNHEY and SMNVEV (reference sequence).